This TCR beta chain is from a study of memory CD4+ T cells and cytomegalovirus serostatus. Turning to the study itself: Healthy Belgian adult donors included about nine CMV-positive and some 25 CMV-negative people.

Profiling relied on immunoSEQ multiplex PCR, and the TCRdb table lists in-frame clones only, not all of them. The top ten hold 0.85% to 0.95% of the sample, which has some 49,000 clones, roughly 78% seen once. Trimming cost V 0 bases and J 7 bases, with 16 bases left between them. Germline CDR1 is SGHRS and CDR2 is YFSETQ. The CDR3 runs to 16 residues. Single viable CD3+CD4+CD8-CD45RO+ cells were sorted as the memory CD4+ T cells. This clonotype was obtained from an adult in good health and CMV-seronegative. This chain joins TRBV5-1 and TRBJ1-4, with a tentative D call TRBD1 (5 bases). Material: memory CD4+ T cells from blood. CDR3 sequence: CASSLGLAVGGEKLFF. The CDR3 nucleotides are TGCGCCAGCAGCTTGGGTCTCGCGGTCGGGGGTGAAAAACTGTTTTTT.